The 31 T cell receptor beta chains given below trace back to one sample, sequenced in a study of technical replicates of blood from a handful of donors. Assay: immunoSEQ multiplex PCR; the TCRdb copy retains only in-frame clones and omits some. The table has about 75,000 clones, approximately 96% seen once. Sequencing was carried out using T cells isolated from PBMCs. Receptor source: a human donor in good health.

V gene TRBV28 combines with J gene TRBJ2-7; 7 nucleotides align to TRBD2. Germline V gives CDR1 MDHEN, CDR2 SYDVKM. The CDR3 contains 14 residues. CDR3 protein: CAVSTSPVVYEQYF. The CDR3 DNA reads as TGTGCTGTATCGACTAGCCCGGTCGTCTACGAGCAGTACTTC.

The chain recombines TRBV28 with TRBJ1-5; 12 positions agree with TRBD1. This CDR3 is 16 amino acids long. Germline V gene lookup returns CDR1 MDHEN and CDR2 SYDVKM. Trimming removed 6 bases from V and 2 bases from J; junction bases left unmatched: 5. CDR3 sequence: CASRYGTGGGNQPQHF. The CDR3 DNA follows: TGTGCCAGCAGGTACGGGACAGGGGGCGGCAATCAGCCCCAGCATTTT.

The rearrangement links TRBV7-8 to TRBJ1-1, with D possibly being TRBD1 (5 bases). V shed 3 bases and J shed 1 base, with 15 bases lying between them. The CDR3 is made up of 16 amino acids. Per the germline V gene, CDR1 is SGHVS and CDR2 is FQNEAQ. CDR3 residues: CASSFLVTASNTEAFF. For the CDR3, the DNA is TGTGCCAGCAGCTTTCTTGTGACAGCGTCGAACACTGAAGCTTTCTTT.

This rearrangement joins TRBV5-4 to TRBJ2-3, with 7 nucleotides matching TRBD2. The CDR3 is made up of 15 amino acids. V was pared by 3 bases and J by 0 bases, with 4 bases of the junction left unmatched. Germline V gene lookup returns CDR1 SGHNT and CDR2 YYREEE (reference sequence). CDR3 amino acids: CASSWGGTSTDTQYF. The CDR3 nucleotides read TGTGCCAGCAGCTGGGGGGGGACTAGCACAGATACGCAGTATTTT.

This chain connects TRBV15 to TRBJ2-7, with D possibly matching TRBD1 (6 bases). CDR1 LNHNV and CDR2 YYDKDF come from the germline V gene (reference sequence). The V gene lost 0 bases and the J gene lost 3 bases, with 12 bases spanning the gap. The CDR3 has 15 residues. CDR3 protein: CATSRDYGQNYEQYF. The CDR3 coding sequence is TGTGCCACCAGCAGAGATTACGGACAGAACTACGAGCAGTACTTC.

This clone turned up a few times. The rearrangement links TRBV7-9 to TRBJ1-6, with D unresolved. Trimming left V 1 base short and J 8 bases short, with 9 bases between. Germline CDR1 is SEHNR and CDR2 is FQNEAQ (reference sequence). The CDR3 loop spans 14 amino acids. The CDR3 region is CASSLVGVDSPLHF. CDR3 in DNA: TGTGCCAGCAGCTTAGTCGGGGTGGATTCACCCCTCCACTTT.

The rearrangement uses TRBV14 and TRBJ2-1; the D is unclear. Germline V gene lookup returns CDR1 SGHDN and CDR2 FVKESK. V lost 5 bases and J lost 6, with 11 bases in between. The CDR3 covers 13 residues. The CDR3 coding sequence is TGTGCCAGCAGCGCCCAAGTGGCCAATGAGCAGTTCTTC. It encodes CASSAQVANEQFF.

DNA for the CDR3: TGTGCCAGCAGCTTAGATCTGGCATTCTATGGCTACACCTTC. Its protein product is CASSLDLAFYGYTF. The chain uses TRBV11-2 and TRBJ1-2; D gene uncertain. The V gene's germline CDR1 is SGHAT and CDR2 FQNNGV. The CDR3 runs to 14 residues. Trimming cost V 0 bases and J 4 bases, with 9 bases left between them.

The chain uses TRBV11-3 and TRBJ2-3; TRBD2 aligns across 13 bases. J gave up 7 bases and V 4 bases, and 5 bases lay outside the gene matches. The CDR3 covers 15 residues. CDR1 is SGHNT and CDR2 is YENEEA in the germline V gene. The CDR3 is CASSSGTSGVYTQYF. CDR3 bases: TGTGCCAGCAGCTCCGGGACTAGCGGGGTGTATACGCAGTATTTT.

V is TRBV6-5 and J is TRBJ1-1; perhaps TRBD1 as D (5 bases). Germline V lookup: CDR1 MNHEY, CDR2 SVGAGI. Trimming removed 1 base at V and 3 bases at J, with 12 bases between. The CDR3 runs to 15 residues. The CDR3 DNA is TGTGCCAGCAGTTACTGGGCATCGGGGGACACTGAAGCTTTCTTT. It encodes CASSYWASGDTEAFF.

This clone was observed a few times. This rearrangement joins TRBV9 to TRBJ2-4; 8 nucleotides line up with TRBD1. V lost 0 bases and J lost 7; bases outside the gene matches: 3. The V gene's germline CDR1 is SGDLS and CDR2 YYNGEE. The CDR3 consists of 14 residues. The DNA of the CDR3 is TGTGCCAGCAGCGTAGGTGCAGGGGGCAACATTCAGTACTTC. The encoded protein is CASSVGAGGNIQYF.

The chain couples TRBV27 to TRBJ1-2; D remains ambiguous. CDR3 length equals 13 residues. V lost 10 bases and J lost 6, with 18 bases in between. The germline CDR1 and CDR2 sequences are MNHEY and SMNVEV (reference sequence). CDR3 sequence: CATSSGGSNGYTF. The CDR3 DNA reads TGTGCCACTTCGTCTGGAGGCAGTAATGGCTACACCTTC.

The CDR3 DNA sequence: TGTGCCAGCAGTTACGGGACAGGGGGCTTTGAGACCCAGTACTTC. Translating it yields CASSYGTGGFETQYF. The chain links TRBV6-5 to TRBJ2-5, with 12 bases lining up with TRBD1. Germline CDR1 and CDR2: MNHEY and SVGAGI. The CDR3 runs 15 residues. V lost 2 bases, J lost 5 bases, and 3 bases stayed unmatched.

The gene calls are TRBV5-1 and TRBJ1-2, with D possibly TRBD1 on 5 matching bases. Trimming stripped 0 bases from V and 0 bases from J, with 15 bases between. The CDR3 length is 17 residues. Per germline, CDR1 SGHRS and CDR2 YFSETQ. The CDR3 spells CASSLGQPNPSNYGYTF. In DNA form, the CDR3 reads TGCGCCAGCAGCTTGGGACAGCCGAACCCCTCTAACTATGGCTACACCTTC.

The genes are TRBV5-4 and TRBJ2-2; the match to TRBD1 covers 7 bases. Per germline, CDR1 SGHNT and CDR2 YYREEE (reference sequence). Trimming took 1 base from V and 5 from J; bases not matched to a gene: 14. The CDR3 contains 18 residues. The CDR3 spells CASSLHAPGQKITGELFF. The CDR3 coding sequence is TGTGCCAGCAGCTTGCACGCTCCGGGACAGAAGATAACCGGGGAGCTGTTTTTT.

The rearrangement joins TRBV2 to TRBJ1-1, with a tentative D call TRBD1 (5 bases). The CDR3 is 13 residues long. Between the trimmed V and J ends, which lost 5 bases and 1 base, there was a span of 8 bases. Germline-derived CDR1 and CDR2 are SNHLY and FYNNEI. The CDR3 DNA reads as TGTGCCAGCAGTTTAGACAGGAACACTGAAGCTTTCTTT. Amino acids: CASSLDRNTEAFF.

The chain links TRBV2 to TRBJ2-1; 8 bases agree with TRBD1. J lost 5 bases, V lost 8 bases, and 11 bases had no gene match. The CDR3 length is 15 residues. The germline V gene encodes CDR1 SNHLY and CDR2 FYNNEI. The CDR3 coding sequence is TGTGCCAGCTTGGGGTCAGGGACAGGAAACAATGAGCAGTTCTTC. Translation: CASLGSGTGNNEQFF.

The chain recombines TRBV5-1 with TRBJ1-1; 11 bases are shared with TRBD1. From germline, CDR1 is SGHRS and CDR2 YFSETQ. This CDR3 region has 14 residues. V shed 6 bases, J shed 5 bases, and the junction held 6 bases outside the gene matches. The CDR3 region is CASTKGQGETEAFF. The CDR3 DNA reads TGCGCCAGCACCAAGGGACAGGGGGAAACTGAAGCTTTCTTT.

The genes are TRBV28 and TRBJ2-1, with TRBD2 identical over 10 bases. CDR3 length equals 15 residues. Germline V gene sequence: CDR1 MDHEN, CDR2 SYDVKM. The J segment lost 5 bases and the V segment lost 5 bases, leaving 6 bases of the junction unmatched. The CDR3 coding sequence is TGTGCCAGCAGTCCGGGGACTAGCGATGACAATGAGCAGTTCTTC. It translates to CASSPGTSDDNEQFF.

The chain employs TRBV19 and TRBJ2-7; TRBD1 aligns across 12 bases. V was pared by 10 bases and J by 5 bases, with 9 bases of the junction left unmatched. This CDR3 is built from 14 residues. Germline V lookup: CDR1 LNHDA, CDR2 SQIVND (reference sequence). In DNA form, the CDR3 reads TGTGCCACCCACTCGGGACAGGGGGCCCACGAGCAGTACTTC. Translating it yields CATHSGQGAHEQYF.

The chain has TRBV5-1 and TRBJ1-5, with D perhaps matching TRBD1 (5 bases). Trimming removed 0 bases at V and 6 bases at J, with 7 bases between. CDR3 length: 13 amino acids. CDR1 is SGHRS, CDR2 YFSETQ, per germline. The CDR3 reads CASSLGGGQPQHF. In DNA, the CDR3 is TGCGCCAGCAGCTTGGGCGGGGGTCAGCCCCAGCATTTT.

This clone was picked up one time. The gene calls are TRBV30 and TRBJ2-2; 7 bases match TRBD2. Germline trimming cut 5 bases from V and 5 bases from J; bases unmatched to any gene: 5. The CDR3 runs to 13 residues. Germline loops: CDR1 GTSNPN, CDR2 SVGIG (reference sequence). CDR3 nucleotide sequence: TGTGCCTGGGGGGGGGACGGGACCGGGGAGCTGTTTTTT. This encodes CAWGGDGTGELFF.

In its sample, this clone was seen a few times. J is TRBJ2-1 and V is TRBV14, with a weak D call TRBD1 (5 bases). CDR1 is SGHDN, CDR2 FVKESK, per germline. The CDR3 totals 13 residues. V was trimmed by 1 base and J by 13 bases, leaving 14 bases between them. The CDR3 sequence: CASSQGGVGAQFF. The CDR3, as DNA: TGTGCCAGCAGCCAAGGCGGAGTTGGGGCCCAGTTCTTC. The full variable domain, completed using reference TRBV14 and TRBJ2-1, is EAGVTQFPSHSVIEKGQTVTLRCDPISGHDNLYWYRRVMGKEIKFLLHFVKESKQDESGMPNNRFLAERTGGTYSTLKVQPAELEDSGVYFCASSQGGVGAQFFGPGTRLTVL.

The V and J genes are TRBV21-1 and TRBJ1-2; TRBD1 was called by the table and not checked on the DNA. TRBV21-1 is a pseudogene segment. The CDR3 totals 12 residues. Here the CDR3 reads CASSKRQNGYTF. CDR3 nucleotide sequence: TGTGCCAGCAGCAAGAGACAAAATGGCTACACCTTC.

The chain couples TRBV4-1 to TRBJ1-1; unclear D gene. The germline CDR1 and CDR2 sequences are MGHRA and YSYEKL. There are 19 residues in the CDR3. V lost 1 base, J lost 1 base, and 22 bases lay in between. The CDR3 nucleotides are TGCGCCAGCAGCCAAGGACCTGAGATCCTGGGGAGGACGAACACTGAAGCTTTCTTT. This gives the protein CASSQGPEILGRTNTEAFF.

This rearrangement joins TRBV7-3 to TRBJ1-2; D unclear. In germline, CDR1 is SGHTA, CDR2 FQGTGA. V gave up 5 bases and J gave up 4 bases, with 11 bases separating them. The CDR3 length is 13 residues. The CDR3 DNA reads TGTGCCAGCAGCCGACTTAACGGCTATGGCTACACCTTC. Protein product: CASSRLNGYGYTF.

The chain carries TRBV6-5 and TRBJ2-7, with D possibly TRBD2 on 6 matching bases. Germline V gives CDR1 MNHEY, CDR2 SVGAGI. This CDR3 has 15 amino acids. Trimming shortened V by 6 bases and J by 0 bases, and 15 bases separated the two germline ends. DNA for the CDR3: TGTGCCAGCAGAACTAACCGGGGGTCCTCCTACGAGCAGTACTTC. This gives the protein CASRTNRGSSYEQYF.

This chain joins TRBV7-3 and TRBJ2-1; TRBD2 matches at 9 bases. Trimming cost V 1 base and J 7 bases; bases outside gene matches: 5. Germline CDR1 reads SGHTA; CDR2 reads FQGTGA. The CDR3 is made up of 15 amino acids. The CDR3 sequence is CASSLRPSGANEQFF. The CDR3 bases are TGTGCCAGCAGCTTAAGGCCTAGCGGGGCGAATGAGCAGTTCTTC. Full variable domain (outside the CDR3, taken from reference TRBV7-3 and TRBJ2-1): GAGVSQTPSNKVTEKGKYVELRCDPISGHTALYWYRQSLGQGPEFLIYFQGTGAADDSGLPNDRFFAVRPEGSVSTLKIQRTERGDSAVYLCASSLRPSGANEQFFGPGTRLTVL.

The rearrangement uses TRBV5-6 and TRBJ1-3; 7 bases map to TRBD1. Trimming at V came to 5 bases and at J to 3 bases, leaving 2 bases not matched to a gene. CDR1 and CDR2 from the germline V gene are SGHDT and YYEEEE. The CDR3 has 13 amino acids. CDR3 sequence (DNA): TGTGCCAGCAGACGGACAGGTGGAAACACCATATATTTT. This gives the protein CASRRTGGNTIYF.

V usage is TRBV28 and J usage is TRBJ1-1, with D maybe TRBD1 (6 bases). CDR3 length equals 15 residues. Germline V gene data show CDR1 as MDHEN and CDR2 as SYDVKM. Trimming shortened V by 3 bases and J by 8 bases, and 19 bases separated the two germline ends. The CDR3 bases are TGTGCCAGCAGTTTTATTAATCCAAGTCAGGGGGAAGCTTTCTTT. It encodes CASSFINPSQGEAFF.

V usage is TRBV5-1 and J usage is TRBJ1-6; 10 bases align to TRBD1. CDR3 length: 16 residues. V gave up 2 bases and J gave up 7 bases; unmatched junction bases: 6. CDR1 and CDR2 from the germline V gene are SGHRS and YFSETQ. CDR3 in DNA: TGCGCCAGCAGCTTTACGACAGGGGGCTGGAATTCACCCCTCCACTTT. Protein product: CASSFTTGGWNSPLHF.